The 30 T cell receptor beta chains reported below all come from one sample, sequenced in a study of identical twins. Using its own MiXCR run on the 5' RACE reads, TCRdb lists one record per CDR3 protein. The sample contains roughly 220,000 distinct CDR3 sequences, 6.5% of which appear only once. This sample was shared with a second study, whose subject was T cells expressing NK-cell markers.

The sample consisted of CD8+ T cells sorted from blood. The receptors come from a woman aged 18-29 years in good health.

This clonotype was found a few times. The rearrangement joins TRBV7-9 to TRBJ1-5; possibly TRBD1 for D (5 bases). The CDR3 consists of 13 residues. Germline V gene data show CDR1 as SEHNR and CDR2 as FQNEAQ (reference sequence). The V end was cut by 5 bases, the J end by 6 bases, with 11 bases between. CDR3 protein: CASSQDGAQPQHF. Written as DNA, the CDR3 is TGTGCCAGCAGCCAGGATGGGGCTCAGCCCCAGCATTTT. Full variable domain (remainder filled in from reference TRBV7-9 and TRBJ1-5): DTGVSQNPRHKITKRGQNVTFRCDPISEHNRLYWYRQTLGQGPEFLTYFQNEAQLEKSRLLSDRFSAERPKGSFSTLEIQRTEQGDSAMYLCASSQDGAQPQHFGDGTRLSIL.

This clonotype was counted a few times. This chain joins TRBV2 and TRBJ1-4; D is unresolved. The V gene lost 10 bases and the J gene lost 11 bases, with 14 bases spanning the gap. Germline assignment: CDR1 SNHLY and CDR2 FYNNEI. The CDR3 loop spans 11 amino acids. The CDR3 DNA is TGTGCCACCTCGACTACCCCGAAACTGTTTTTT. This sequence encodes CATSTTPKLFF.

V usage is TRBV6-1 and J usage is TRBJ2-6; possibly TRBD1 for D (5 bases). Germline loops: CDR1 MNHNS, CDR2 SASEGT. With 4 bases removed from V and 1 base from J, the gap between germline ends came to 20 bases. This CDR3 has 19 residues. As DNA, the CDR3 is TGTGCCAGCAGTGCCGACTTTACAGGCCAAACATCTGGGGCCAACGTCCTGACTTTC. This translates into CASSADFTGQTSGANVLTF.

The rearrangement links TRBV5-6 to TRBJ2-5, with a tentative D call TRBD2 (5 bases). V dropped 9 bases and J dropped 8 bases, with 20 bases sitting between them. This CDR3 region has 13 residues. Per germline, CDR1 SGHDT and CDR2 YYEEEE. The CDR3 spells CAMGPGVLDTQYF. CDR3 bases: TGTGCCATGGGCCCCGGGGTCCTGGACACCCAGTACTTC.

This clonotype was observed a few times. V is TRBV2 and J is TRBJ2-1; 9 nucleotides match TRBD2. From germline, CDR1 is SNHLY and CDR2 FYNNEI. The CDR3 totals 15 residues. Trimming took 3 bases from V and 2 from J; bases not matched to a gene: 2. CDR3 coding DNA: TGTGCCAGCAGTGAGACTAGCGGAACCTACAATGAGCAGTTCTTC. Amino acid sequence: CASSETSGTYNEQFF.

This chain joins TRBV12-3 or TRBV12-4 and TRBJ2-7; 8 positions agree with TRBD1. V gave up 5 bases and J gave up 7 bases; unmatched junction bases: 4. There are 12 residues in the CDR3. The CDR3 loop is CASSQDRAEQYF. In nucleotides, the CDR3 is TGTGCCAGCAGTCAGGACAGGGCAGAGCAGTACTTC.

The chain recombines TRBV5-6 with TRBJ2-7; D is ambiguous. V was cut by 4 bases and J by 4 bases, with 12 bases left in between. Per germline, CDR1 SGHDT and CDR2 YYEEEE. CDR3 length: 13 residues. CDR3 DNA: TGTGCCAGCAGCCCCAAATGGGTATACGAGCAGTACTTC. Translating gives CASSPKWVYEQYF.

This clonotype was recorded many times. The rearrangement uses TRBV4-3 and TRBJ2-7; 14 bases map to TRBD2. V lost 3 bases and J lost 5; bases outside the gene matches: 6. The CDR3 covers 16 residues. Germline loops: CDR1 LGHNA, CDR2 YSLEER. The CDR3 DNA follows: TGCGCCAGCAGCCAGGGACTAGCGGGAGTAACGGACGAGCAGTACTTC. This codes for CASSQGLAGVTDEQYF.

The chain couples TRBV29-1 to TRBJ2-1, with 9 bases aligning to TRBD2. The ends lost 3 bases at V and 10 bases at J; junction bases unmatched: 10. The CDR3 runs 14 residues. CDR1 is SQVTM, CDR2 ANQGSEA, per germline. The chain's CDR3 is CSVDNPSGEREQFF. In DNA, the CDR3 is TGCAGCGTTGATAATCCTAGCGGGGAAAGGGAGCAGTTCTTC.

The chain uses TRBV4-1 and TRBJ2-7; 12 bases align to TRBD2. Germline V lookup: CDR1 MGHRA, CDR2 YSYEKL. V shed 4 bases, J shed 1 base, and the junction held 2 bases outside the gene matches. The CDR3 length is 15 residues. CDR3 sequence (DNA): TGCGCCAGCAGCCGAGGGACTAGCGGGTCCTACGAGCAGTACTTC. Its translation is CASSRGTSGSYEQYF.

The V call is TRBV20-1, the J call TRBJ2-5; D is unclear. Trimming cost V 1 base and J 5 bases, with 14 bases left between them. Germline V gene sequence: CDR1 DFQATT, CDR2 SNEGSKA (reference sequence). The CDR3 totals 14 residues. CDR3 coding DNA: TGCAGTGCTAGAGTGAAGCGAGCGTCGGAGACCCAGTACTTC. Translation: CSARVKRASETQYF.

This clonotype was picked up a small number of times. The chain has TRBV25-1 and TRBJ1-4, with unresolved D. Trimming shortened V by 8 bases and J by 8 bases, and 9 bases separated the two germline ends. The length of the CDR3 is 11 residues. Germline V gene lookup returns CDR1 MGHDK and CDR2 SYGVNS. The CDR3, as DNA: TGTGCCAGCCAATGGTTGGAAAAACTGTTTTTT. Translating it yields CASQWLEKLFF.

V gene TRBV27 combines with J gene TRBJ1-1, with a possible D match to TRBD1 (5 bases). The CDR3 runs to 12 residues. V lost 2 bases and J 7 bases, leaving 8 bases between the germline ends. Germline CDR1 MNHEY, CDR2 SMNVEV (reference sequence). The DNA of the CDR3 is TGTGCCAGCAGTTTACGGAGGGGTGAAGCTTTCTTT. It translates to CASSLRRGEAFF.

The sample holds a few counts of this clonotype. The chain combines TRBV7-9 with TRBJ2-7; no reliable D call. This CDR3 has 13 amino acids. V was trimmed by 7 bases and J by 3 bases, leaving 13 bases between them. Per germline, CDR1 SEHNR and CDR2 FQNEAQ (reference sequence). CDR3 nucleotide sequence: TGTGCCAGCACCTCCGGGCGAGGCTACGAGCAGTACTTC. Its translation is CASTSGRGYEQYF.

This clonotype occurred once. This chain links TRBV6-1 with TRBJ1-1; 7 nucleotides align to TRBD1. Germline CDR1 reads MNHNS; CDR2 reads SASEGT. This CDR3 region has 15 residues. The ends lost 6 bases at V and 0 bases at J; junction bases unmatched: 7. CDR3 nucleotide sequence: TGTGCCAGCAGCTCGACAGGGACAGTGAACACTGAAGCTTTCTTT. Translated: CASSSTGTVNTEAFF.

This clonotype has just a few counts. The chain carries TRBV25-1 and TRBJ1-5, with D unclear. V was clipped by 10 bases and J by 4 bases, with 2 bases between them. Germline loops: CDR1 MGHDK, CDR2 SYGVNS. CDR3 length equals 9 residues. The CDR3 spells CAKNQPQHF. In DNA form, the CDR3 reads TGTGCCAAAAATCAGCCCCAGCATTTT. Combining the CDR3 with reference TRBV25-1 and TRBJ1-5 gives the whole variable domain EADIYQTPRYLVIGTGKKITLECSQTMGHDKMYWYQQDPGMELHLIHYSYGVNSTEKGDLSSESTVSRIRTEHFPLTLESARPSHTSQYLCAKNQPQHFGDGTRLSIL.

The chain has TRBV7-6 and TRBJ2-1; 8 bases agree with TRBD1. Germline V gene data show CDR1 as SGHVS and CDR2 as FNYEAQ. The CDR3 loop spans 12 amino acids. V dropped 9 bases and J dropped 8; count of bases not matched to a gene: 6. CDR3 protein: CASKQGVDEQFF. CDR3 nucleotides: TGTGCCAGTAAACAGGGGGTGGATGAGCAGTTCTTC. Filled out from reference TRBV7-6 and TRBJ2-1, the complete variable domain reads GAGVSQSPRYKVTKRGQDVALRCDPISGHVSLYWYRQALGQGPEFLTYFNYEAQQDKSGLPNDRFSAERPEGSISTLTIQRTEQRDSAMYRCASKQGVDEQFFGPGTRLTVL.

V usage is TRBV19 and J usage is TRBJ2-5, with 10 bases aligning to TRBD1. The CDR3 runs 15 residues. Germline V CDR1 and CDR2: LNHDA, SQIVND (reference sequence). After removal of 3 bases from V and 2 bases from J, the junction contained 3 bases not matched to a gene. CDR3 sequence (DNA): TGTGCCAGTAGTATGGACAGGGGGGGACAAGAGACCCAGTACTTC. Amino acid sequence: CASSMDRGGQETQYF. Full variable domain (outside the CDR3, taken from reference TRBV19 and TRBJ2-5): DGGITQSPKYLFRKEGQNVTLSCEQNLNHDAMYWYRQDPGQGLRLIYYSQIVNDFQKGDIAEGYSVSREKKESFPLTVTSAQKNPTAFYLCASSMDRGGQETQYFGPGTRLLVL.

This clonotype was picked up a small number of times. This sequence joins TRBV28 and TRBJ1-2, with TRBD1 matching over 7 bases. Germline CDR1 is MDHEN and CDR2 is SYDVKM. This CDR3 has 16 residues. The ends lost 5 bases at V and 4 bases at J; junction bases unmatched: 13. DNA for the CDR3: TGTGCCAGCAGTCCAAGCCTCCCGACAGGGATCTATGGCTACACCTTC. It encodes CASSPSLPTGIYGYTF.

The chain is built from TRBV3-1 and TRBJ2-5, with D possibly TRBD2 on 5 matching bases. This CDR3 comprises 14 residues. V lost 1 base and J 3 bases, leaving 9 bases between the germline ends. Germline assignment: CDR1 LGHDT and CDR2 YNNKEL (reference sequence). The CDR3 coding sequence is TGTGCCAGCAGCCAAGGTTTCGGGAAAGAGACCCAGTACTTC. As protein: CASSQGFGKETQYF.

J is TRBJ1-1 and V is TRBV5-6, with unresolved D. The CDR3 has 15 residues. The germline CDR1 and CDR2 sequences are SGHDT and YYEEEE. The V end was cut by 3 bases, the J end by 4 bases, with 16 bases between. DNA of the CDR3: TGTGCCAGCAGCTGGGGTGTCAGGTGGGGCACTGAAGCTTTCTTT. Protein product: CASSWGVRWGTEAFF.

CDR3 sequence reads: CASLPGGVGTEAFF. Written as DNA, the CDR3 is TGTGCCAGCCTCCCTGGGGGGGTGGGCACTGAAGCTTTCTTT. The chain uses TRBV6-1 and TRBJ1-1, with a weak D call TRBD1 (5 bases). V was pared by 8 bases and J by 4 bases, with 17 bases between. Germline CDR1 is MNHNS and CDR2 is SASEGT. CDR3 length equals 14 residues.

By its share, this clonotype is medium-sized (0.01 to 0.1%). V and J are TRBV6-1 and TRBJ2-5, with TRBD1 identical over 9 bases. Germline CDR1 is MNHNS and CDR2 is SASEGT. Germline trimming cut 8 bases from V and 3 bases from J; bases unmatched to any gene: 7. The CDR3 is made up of 14 amino acids. The CDR3 DNA follows: TGTGCCAGCGGCGGGACAGGGTCAGAAGAGACCCAGTACTTC. Its translation: CASGGTGSEETQYF.

A few counts support this clonotype. This chain uses TRBV20-1 with TRBJ1-2, with a possible D match to TRBD1 (5 bases). This CDR3 comprises 15 residues. CDR1 is DFQATT, CDR2 SNEGSKA, per germline (reference sequence). Between the trimmed V and J ends, which lost 0 bases and 8 bases, there was a span of 19 bases. CDR3 amino acids: CSARELGGGMGGYTF. Written as DNA, the CDR3 is TGCAGTGCTAGAGAGCTGGGCGGGGGAATGGGGGGCTACACCTTC.

This clonotype came up many times. This chain uses TRBV27 with TRBJ2-3; D unclear. The V end lost 7 bases, the J end lost 5 bases, and 16 bases lay between the germline ends. Germline assignment: CDR1 MNHEY and CDR2 SMNVEV (reference sequence). The CDR3 covers 14 residues. CDR3 sequence: CASTTSDGGDTQYF. The CDR3 nucleotides read TGTGCCAGCACTACTTCAGATGGTGGAGATACGCAGTATTTT.

At least ten counts were recorded for this clonotype. This chain joins TRBV28 and TRBJ1-5; 11 nucleotides match TRBD1. CDR3 length: 14 amino acids. V lost 6 bases to trimming and J lost 7 bases; unmatched junction nucleotides: 5. Germline values: CDR1 MDHEN, CDR2 SYDVKM. CDR3 DNA sequence: TGTGCCAGCAGACCCGGGACAGGGGGGCAGCCCCAGCATTTT. Encoded protein: CASRPGTGGQPQHF.

This sequence joins TRBV7-6 and TRBJ1-2; 9 positions match TRBD1. J was trimmed by 4 bases and V by 0 bases; bases with no gene match: 9. CDR1 and CDR2 from the germline V gene are SGHVS and FNYEAQ. The CDR3 length is 17 residues. Here the CDR3 DNA reads TGTGCCAGCAGCTTAGCCCCCGGGGACAGGGATCGCTATGGCTACACCTTC. Its protein is CASSLAPGDRDRYGYTF.

This rearrangement joins TRBV6-1 to TRBJ1-2, with D tentatively TRBD1 (5 bases). The germline gives CDR1 MNHNS, CDR2 SASEGT. Trimming took 10 bases from V and 6 from J, leaving 18 bases between them. The CDR3 runs 13 residues. This CDR3 is CATLLTAFNGYTF. CDR3 DNA sequence: TGTGCCACTCTTCTGACAGCCTTCAATGGCTACACCTTC.

This rearrangement joins TRBV11-2 to TRBJ2-1; tentatively, D is TRBD2 (5 bases). There are 16 residues in the CDR3. Germline V lookup: CDR1 SGHAT, CDR2 FQNNGV. Deletions cut 2 bases from V and 4 bases from J, with 15 bases between. The CDR3 bases are TGTGCCAGCAGCTTATTTAGGGCTAGCCCTTACAATGAGCAGTTCTTC. Its translation is CASSLFRASPYNEQFF.

This clonotype has just a few counts. The chain joins TRBV18 to TRBJ1-5; D not resolved. The CDR3 covers 12 residues. V was clipped by 2 bases and J by 5 bases, with 4 bases between them. Germline V lookup: CDR1 KGHSH, CDR2 LQKENI. CDR3: CASSPGYQPQHF. Written as DNA, the CDR3 is TGTGCCAGCTCACCAGGCTATCAGCCCCAGCATTTT.